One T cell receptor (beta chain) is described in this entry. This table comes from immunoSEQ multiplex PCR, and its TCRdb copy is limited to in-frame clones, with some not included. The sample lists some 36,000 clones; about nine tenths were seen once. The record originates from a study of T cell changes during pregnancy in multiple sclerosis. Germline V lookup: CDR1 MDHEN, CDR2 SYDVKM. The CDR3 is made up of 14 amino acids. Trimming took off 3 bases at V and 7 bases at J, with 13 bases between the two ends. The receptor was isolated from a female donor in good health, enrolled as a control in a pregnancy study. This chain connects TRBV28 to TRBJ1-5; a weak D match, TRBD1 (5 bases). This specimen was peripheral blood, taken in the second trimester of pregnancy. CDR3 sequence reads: CASSFEGRGQPQHF. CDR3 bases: TGTGCCAGCAGTTTCGAAGGGCGGGGGCAGCCCCAGCATTTT.